This TCR beta chain originates from a study of T cells in Graves' hyperthyroidism and ophthalmopathy. Patients affected by ophthalmopathy presented a Clinical Activity Score of at least 3, a NOSPECS grade of at least 4, and disease duration below 3 months. RNA transcripts were the template for amplifying TCR beta CDR3 regions. The HTBI set primed first-round TCR CDR3 RT-PCR. TCRdb re-called the multiplex PCR reads through MiXCR, storing one row per CDR3 protein. The sample yields about 59,000 distinct CDR3 sequences, approximately 50% seen once. Germline CDR1 reads MNHEY; CDR2 reads SVGEGT. The CDR3 spans 13 residues. V was trimmed by 4 bases and J by 4 bases, leaving 8 bases between them.

The specimen was blood. The TCR sequence derives from a woman aged 55-69 years with Graves' ophthalmopathy. The V and J genes are TRBV6-2 or TRBV6-3 and TRBJ1-5; D is undetermined. The CDR3 loop reads CASSFGENQPQHF. The CDR3 DNA reads TGTGCCAGCAGTTTCGGGGAGAATCAGCCCCAGCATTTT.